These 3 T cell receptor beta chains came from one sample sequenced in a study of blood T cells in healthy people across ages. Through a sample-barcoded 5' primer and a J-beta primer mix, a second PCR was run for roughly 6 to 11 cycles. TCRdb fed the 5' RACE reads into MiXCR, producing one record per CDR3 protein. The sample has about 1,500,000 distinct CDR3 sequences; roughly 40% are singletons. The sample comprised blood. The receptor source for this set is a woman between 18 and 29 years old in good health.

CDR3 protein: CSAGGQVAWNEQYF. CDR3 bases: TGCAGTGCTGGCGGACAGGTCGCTTGGAACGAGCAGTACTTC. V and J are TRBV20-1 and TRBJ2-7; 7 bases are a match to TRBD1. This CDR3 contains 14 residues. Germline trimming cut 5 bases from V and 5 bases from J; bases unmatched to any gene: 12. CDR1 is DFQATT and CDR2 is SNEGSKA in the germline V gene (reference sequence).

This sequence joins TRBV27 and TRBJ2-7; D ambiguous. V lost 3 bases and J lost 8, with 8 bases in between. This CDR3 region has 11 residues. Germline V gene lookup returns CDR1 MNHEY and CDR2 SMNVEV (reference sequence). The CDR3 bases are TGTGCCAGCAGTTTCGGTTGGAAGCAGTACTTC. Protein: CASSFGWKQYF.

This chain uses TRBV6-2 or TRBV6-3 with TRBJ1-5, with a tentative D call TRBD1 (6 bases). This CDR3 is built from 13 residues. CDR1 is MNHEY and CDR2 is SVGEGT in the germline V gene. Trimming took 8 bases from V and 4 from J, leaving 12 bases between them. The CDR3 coding sequence is TGTGCCAGCGACGACAGGTCAAATCAGCCCCAGCATTTT. The encoded protein is CASDDRSNQPQHF.